The 23 T cell receptor beta chains reported below all come from one sample, sequenced in a study of blood T cell repertoires in COVID-19. Sequencing was performed with immunoSEQ multiplex PCR; in TCRdb, only in-frame clones are kept and a portion is missing. The sample lists about 87,000 clones; around nine tenths were seen once. The material sequenced was peripheral blood. The receptors shown here come from a woman older than 75 with acute or convalescent COVID-19.

This clone has more than one count but fewer than ten. Written as DNA, the CDR3 is TGTGCCAGCACTTGGCTAGCCAACGTGGGCACCGGGGAGCTGTTTTTT. Its protein is CASTWLANVGTGELFF. The J gene is TRBJ2-2, the V gene TRBV2; D possibly corresponds to TRBD2 (5 bases). V dropped 7 bases and J dropped 4 bases, with 19 bases sitting between them. Germline loops: CDR1 SNHLY, CDR2 FYNNEI. The length of the CDR3 is 16 residues.

This chain uses TRBV12-5 with TRBJ2-3, with TRBD1 matching 9 bases. The ends lost 4 bases at V and 5 bases at J; junction bases unmatched: 4. The germline gives CDR1 LGHNT, CDR2 FRNRAP. The CDR3 runs to 14 residues. Here the CDR3 reads CASGSLTGGDTQYF. Here the CDR3 DNA reads TGTGCTAGTGGTTCCCTGACAGGGGGAGATACGCAGTATTTT. The variable domain in full, with the rest retrieved from reference TRBV12-5 and TRBJ2-3, is DARVTQTPRHKVTEMGQEVTMRCQPILGHNTVFWYRQTMMQGLELLAYFRNRAPLDDSGMPKDRFSAEMPDATLATLKIQPSEPRDSAVYFCASGSLTGGDTQYFGPGTRLTVL.

The chain recombines TRBV13 with TRBJ2-2, with 10 bases identical to TRBD1. The V segment lost 5 bases and the J segment 3 bases; nucleotides outside the gene matches: 6. The CDR3 is 16 amino acids. Germline values: CDR1 PRHDT, CDR2 FYEKMQ (reference sequence). The CDR3 here is CASSIRTGGDTGELFF. The DNA of the CDR3 is TGTGCCAGCAGCATTAGGACAGGGGGGGACACCGGGGAGCTGTTTTTT.

A few counts support this clone. The chain carries TRBV7-3 and TRBJ2-7; the D gene is possibly TRBD1 (6 bases). Deletions cut 5 bases from V and 5 bases from J, with 13 bases between. The germline V gene has CDR1 SGHTA and CDR2 FQGTGA. The CDR3 contains 13 residues. CDR3 in amino acids: CASSQGGPDEQYF. For the CDR3, the DNA is TGTGCCAGCAGCCAAGGGGGTCCTGACGAGCAGTACTTC.

CDR3: CASSPTGNYGYTF. CDR3 DNA sequence: TGTGCCAGCAGTCCCACAGGGAACTATGGCTACACCTTC. The genes are TRBV2 and TRBJ1-2, with D possibly matching TRBD1 (6 bases). Germline assignment: CDR1 SNHLY and CDR2 FYNNEI. The ends were cut back, 5 bases at V and 2 bases at J, with 9 bases in the middle. This CDR3 contains 13 residues.

This chain links TRBV11-2 with TRBJ1-5, with D unresolved. V was trimmed by 0 bases and J by 7 bases, leaving 10 bases between them. The CDR3 totals 14 residues. The V gene's germline CDR1 is SGHAT and CDR2 FQNNGV. As DNA, the CDR3 is TGTGCCAGCAGCTTAGACGGGGTGGGACAGCCCCAGCATTTT. It yields the protein CASSLDGVGQPQHF.

The chain combines TRBV29-1 with TRBJ1-1; 9 bases are shared with TRBD1. The junction had 9 bases not matched to a gene; V was cut back by 7 bases and J by 6 bases. The CDR3 spans 13 residues. CDR1 SQVTM and CDR2 ANQGSEA come from the germline V gene. The CDR3 here is CSARDRVGAEAFF. DNA of the CDR3: TGCAGCGCCCGGGACAGGGTTGGCGCTGAAGCTTTCTTT.

This rearrangement joins TRBV12-5 to TRBJ2-6; tentatively, D is TRBD2 (5 bases). The V gene lost 8 bases and the J gene lost 0 bases, with 11 bases spanning the gap. The CDR3 is 15 residues long. Germline assignment: CDR1 LGHNT and CDR2 FRNRAP. The CDR3: CASLGRDSGANVLTF. The CDR3 DNA is TGTGCTAGTCTGGGGAGAGACTCTGGGGCCAACGTCCTGACTTTC.

J is TRBJ2-3 and V is TRBV10-1; 9 bases fit TRBD2. Germline-derived CDR1 and CDR2 are WNHNN and SYGVQD (reference sequence). This CDR3 has 14 amino acids. The trim removed 4 bases at V and 5 bases at J, leaving 4 bases unmatched. The CDR3: CASSVSGREDTQYF. The CDR3 nucleotides read TGCGCCAGCAGTGTTAGCGGGAGAGAAGATACGCAGTATTTT.

This clone was recorded once. The chain recombines TRBV7-3 with TRBJ1-2; the D gene is possibly TRBD1 (6 bases). CDR3 length: 15 amino acids. Trimming shortened V by 5 bases and J by 6 bases, and 19 bases separated the two germline ends. CDR1 and CDR2 (germline): SGHTA, FQGTGA. The CDR3 nucleotides read TGTGCCAGCAGCCTAGGGCCGACAGGAGATCATGGCTACACCTTC. Translated: CASSLGPTGDHGYTF.

The V gene is TRBV27, the J gene TRBJ1-1; 11 bases agree with TRBD1. CDR1 and CDR2 (germline): MNHEY, SMNVEV (reference sequence). Losses at the gene ends were 3 bases for V and 4 bases for J; bases not matched to a gene: 19. The CDR3 totals 20 residues. The CDR3 DNA is TGTGCCAGCAGTTTCCTTTACCCCGGACAGGGGGCTAGGGTTAGCACTGAAGCTTTCTTT. Its translation is CASSFLYPGQGARVSTEAFF.

The V call is TRBV24-1, the J call TRBJ2-3, with 10 bases that match TRBD2. Germline V gene data show CDR1 as KGHDR and CDR2 as SFDVKD. The CDR3 extends over 14 amino acids. With 7 bases clipped from V and 5 bases from J, the junction kept 5 bases outside the gene matches. The chain's CDR3 is CATSGAGGVDTQYF. CDR3 bases: TGTGCCACCAGCGGAGCGGGAGGGGTAGATACGCAGTATTTT.

V is TRBV24-1 and J is TRBJ2-5; 8 nucleotides agree with TRBD2. V trimming: 2 bases; J trimming: 2 bases; junction bases outside the gene matches: 6. The CDR3 totals 16 residues. Germline CDR1 is KGHDR and CDR2 is SFDVKD. The chain's CDR3 is CATSDYTSGRQETQYF. The CDR3 region has the DNA TGTGCCACCAGTGATTATACTAGCGGACGACAAGAGACCCAGTACTTC.

This rearrangement joins TRBV3-1 (or the pseudogene TRBV3-2) to TRBJ2-5, with 10 bases lining up with TRBD1. The germline V gene encodes CDR1 LGHDT and CDR2 YNNKEL (reference sequence). V dropped 5 bases and J dropped 3; count of bases not matched to a gene: 6. The CDR3 has 15 residues. This chain's CDR3 is CASSSHGTGEETQYF. CDR3 nucleotides: TGTGCCAGCAGCTCACACGGGACAGGGGAAGAGACCCAGTACTTC.

This chain uses TRBV18 with TRBJ2-1; no firm D call. Trimming removed 2 bases at V and 9 bases at J, with 8 bases between. Germline values: CDR1 KGHSH, CDR2 LQKENI. CDR3 length: 12 amino acids. The CDR3 DNA follows: TGTGCCAGCTCACCAGAGAGGCGTGAGCAGTTCTTC. As protein: CASSPERREQFF.

In regard to this clone: A read error may account for a junction end that differs from germline. The chain combines TRBV3-1 (or the pseudogene TRBV3-2) with TRBJ1-2; the D gene is possibly TRBD1 (5 bases). The CDR3 has 13 amino acids. The germline V gene has CDR1 LGHDT and CDR2 YNNKEL (reference sequence). The CDR3 nucleotides read TGTGCCAGCAGCCAAAGTCCGGACGGGACTAGGGCTTTC. This sequence encodes CASSQSPDGTRAF.

The V call is TRBV12-3 or TRBV12-4, the J call TRBJ1-2; possible D gene TRBD1, 5 bases. V lost 6 bases and J lost 10, with 15 bases in between. This CDR3 has 12 amino acids. The DNA for the CDR3 is TGTGCCAGCAGCCGAATCTTAGGGGCCTACACCTTC. The encoded protein is CASSRILGAYTF.

The chain is built from TRBV6-2 or TRBV6-3 and TRBJ2-7; the match to TRBD1 covers 9 bases. V dropped 5 bases and J dropped 1; count of bases not matched to a gene: 6. The germline gives CDR1 MNHEY, CDR2 SVGEGT. CDR3 length: 15 amino acids. In DNA form, the CDR3 reads TGTGCCAGCAGTACGTCTGGGACAGGGTCCTACGAGCAGTACTTC. It codes for CASSTSGTGSYEQYF.

The chain combines TRBV2 with TRBJ1-4; 9 bases match TRBD1. Per the germline V gene, CDR1 is SNHLY and CDR2 is FYNNEI. The length of the CDR3 is 15 residues. J gave up 4 bases and V 4 bases, and 4 bases lay outside the gene matches. CDR3 DNA sequence: TGTGCCAGCAGTGGGGCGGGACAGGGTAATGAAAAACTGTTTTTT. Translating gives CASSGAGQGNEKLFF.

The rearrangement joins TRBV7-3 to TRBJ1-2; weak D call: TRBD1 (5 bases). Germline CDR1 reads SGHTA; CDR2 reads FQGTGA. The CDR3 runs to 13 residues. Trimming took 8 bases from V and 7 from J, leaving 17 bases between them. Here the CDR3 DNA reads TGTGCCAGCTCCGGGAGGGGAGTGGGTGGCTACACCTTC. This encodes CASSGRGVGGYTF.

This chain uses TRBV6-5 with TRBJ1-1, with D maybe TRBD1 (5 bases). The V and J ends lost 7 bases and 2 bases respectively, with 11 bases between them. The germline gives CDR1 MNHEY, CDR2 SVGAGI. The CDR3 contains 13 residues. The CDR3 here is CASTREGNTEAFF. CDR3 in DNA: TGTGCCAGCACCAGGGAGGGAAACACTGAAGCTTTCTTT.

Only one count was recorded for this clone. This chain joins TRBV7-6 and TRBJ1-1; D remains ambiguous. CDR3 length: 12 residues. CDR1 and CDR2 (germline): SGHVS, FNYEAQ. The V and J ends lost 2 bases and 7 bases respectively, with 8 bases between them. In DNA form, the CDR3 reads TGTGCCAGCAGCTTATCGCCGGGTGAAGCTTTCTTT. It encodes CASSLSPGEAFF.

In nucleotides, the CDR3 is TGCGCCAGCAGCTTACAGCAACAGGGGTTCGGCACTGAAGCTTTCTTT. It encodes CASSLQQQGFGTEAFF. The rearrangement links TRBV5-1 to TRBJ1-1, with TRBD1 identical over 7 bases. J gave up 4 bases and V 2 bases, and 11 bases lay outside the gene matches. This CDR3 has 16 residues. Per germline, CDR1 SGHRS and CDR2 YFSETQ.